This T cell receptor beta chain was observed in a study of graft-versus-host responses after intestinal transplantation. Background on the study: Transplantation in recipients was multivisceral, liver-intestinal, or isolated intestinal. Each patient got anti-thymocyte globulin induction, then tacrolimus and steroids for two to four years.

With respect to this clone: Its antigen remains unidentified.

Trimming stripped 1 base from V and 4 bases from J, with 7 bases between. CDR3 size: 13 residues. Germline loops: CDR1 MGHDK, CDR2 SYGVNS. The table came from immunoSEQ multiplex PCR; TCRdb's copy has only in-frame clones and leaves some out. The sample lists 45,000 to 60,000 clones, around 90% occurring once. The rearrangement links TRBV25-1 to TRBJ2-5; possibly TRBD2 for D (6 bases). This specimen consisted of unstimulated CD4+ T cells sorted from spleen or lymph node cells, obtained before transplant. This clonotype was sampled from a human donor who was the organ donor for an intestinal transplant. The CDR3 sequence: CASSEWGVETQYF. The CDR3 DNA is TGTGCCAGCAGTGAATGGGGGGTAGAGACCCAGTACTTC.